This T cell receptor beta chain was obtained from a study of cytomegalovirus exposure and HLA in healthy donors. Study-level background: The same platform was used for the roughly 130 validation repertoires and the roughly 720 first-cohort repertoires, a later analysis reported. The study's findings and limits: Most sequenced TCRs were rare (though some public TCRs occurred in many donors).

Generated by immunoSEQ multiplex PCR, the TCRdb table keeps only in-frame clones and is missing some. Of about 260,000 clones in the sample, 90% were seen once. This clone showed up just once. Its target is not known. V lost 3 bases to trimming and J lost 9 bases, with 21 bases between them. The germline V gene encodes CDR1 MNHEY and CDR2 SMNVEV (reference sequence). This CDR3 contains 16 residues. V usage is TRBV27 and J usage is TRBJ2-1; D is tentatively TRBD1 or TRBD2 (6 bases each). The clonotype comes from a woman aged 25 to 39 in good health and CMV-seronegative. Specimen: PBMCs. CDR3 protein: CASSFGGVPVISEQFF. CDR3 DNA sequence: TGTGCCAGCAGTTTCGGGGGCGTCCCCGTTATTAGTGAGCAGTTCTTC.